One sample yielded the 2 T cell receptor beta chains listed below, sequenced in a study of shared clonotypes between healthy human individuals (TCRdb year 2020). The library was obtained by the immunoSEQ multiplex PCR assay. TCRdb holds this immuneACCESS table with in-frame rearrangements only. Some clones are missing; in checked studies, unresolved V genes explain under half, and the rest has no known cause. In this sample the table shows about 2.4 million clones, approximately 93% of which occur a single time. Approximately 0.37% of the sample rests with the top ten. The sequenced sample was naive CD4+ T cells from PBMCs. The sample's cell subset or site, from its label and the paper: CD45RA+ positively selected. These receptors came from a man in his late teens or twenties in good health. Some clones in this sample may be carry-over from other donors' samples.

The chain is built from TRBV7-9 and TRBJ1-2; 7 positions match TRBD1. J lost 2 bases, V lost 7 bases, and 13 bases had no gene match. This CDR3 has 16 amino acids. The germline CDR1 and CDR2 sequences are SEHNR and FQNEAQ (reference sequence). CDR3 residues: CASNLGGTFLNYGYTF. As DNA, the CDR3 is TGTGCCAGCAACCTAGGGGGCACGTTTTTAAACTATGGCTACACCTTC. The full variable domain, rest sourced from reference TRBV7-9 and TRBJ1-2, is DTGVSQNPRHKITKRGQNVTFRCDPISEHNRLYWYRQTLGQGPEFLTYFQNEAQLEKSRLLSDRFSAERPKGSFSTLEIQRTEQGDSAMYLCASNLGGTFLNYGYTFGSGTRLTVV.

The V gene is TRBV5-5, the J gene TRBJ1-2; TRBD1 matches at 9 bases. Germline assignment: CDR1 SGHKS and CDR2 YYEKEE (reference sequence). This CDR3 is 13 amino acids long. V lost 4 bases, J lost 8 bases, and 6 bases stayed unmatched. The CDR3 sequence: CASSEQGADGYTF. The CDR3 DNA reads TGTGCCAGCAGCGAACAGGGGGCAGACGGCTACACCTTC.